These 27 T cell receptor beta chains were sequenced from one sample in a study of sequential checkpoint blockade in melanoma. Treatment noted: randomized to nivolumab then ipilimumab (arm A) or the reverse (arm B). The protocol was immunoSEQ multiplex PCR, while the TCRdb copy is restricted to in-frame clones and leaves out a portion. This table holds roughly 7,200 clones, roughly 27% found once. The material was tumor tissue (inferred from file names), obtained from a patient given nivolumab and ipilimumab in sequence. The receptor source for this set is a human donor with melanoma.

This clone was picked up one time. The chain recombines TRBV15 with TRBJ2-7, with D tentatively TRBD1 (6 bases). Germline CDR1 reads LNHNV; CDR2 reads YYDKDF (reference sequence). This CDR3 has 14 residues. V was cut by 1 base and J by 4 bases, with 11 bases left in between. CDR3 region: CATSRVRGLYEQYF. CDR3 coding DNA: TGTGCCACCAGCAGAGTCAGGGGTCTTTACGAGCAGTACTTC.

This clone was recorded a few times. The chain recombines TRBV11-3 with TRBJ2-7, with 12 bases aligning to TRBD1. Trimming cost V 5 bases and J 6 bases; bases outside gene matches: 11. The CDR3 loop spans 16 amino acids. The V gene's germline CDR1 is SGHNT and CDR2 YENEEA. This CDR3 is CASSQADLGQGAEQYF. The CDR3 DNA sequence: TGTGCCAGCAGCCAGGCAGACCTGGGACAGGGGGCCGAGCAGTACTTC. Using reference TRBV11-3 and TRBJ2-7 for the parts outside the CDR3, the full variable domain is EAGVVQSPRYKIIEKKQPVAFWCNPISGHNTLYWYLQNLGQGPELLIRYENEEAVDDSQLPKDRFSAERLKGVDSTLKIQPAELGDSAVYLCASSQADLGQGAEQYFGPGTRLTVT.

The CDR3 coding sequence is TGTGCCAGCAGCTTGCGAGCGGCCCACAGTGAGCAGTTCTTC. Its protein product is CASSLRAAHSEQFF. The rearrangement uses TRBV11-3 and TRBJ2-1; perhaps TRBD2 as D (5 bases). The length of the CDR3 is 14 residues. Trimming removed 3 bases at V and 9 bases at J, with 15 bases between. CDR1 and CDR2 (germline): SGHNT, YENEEA.

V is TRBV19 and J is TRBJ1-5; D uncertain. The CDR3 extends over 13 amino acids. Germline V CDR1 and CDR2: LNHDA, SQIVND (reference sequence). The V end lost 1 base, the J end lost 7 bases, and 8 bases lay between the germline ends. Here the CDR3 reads CASSIGPHQPQHF. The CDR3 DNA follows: TGTGCCAGTAGTATAGGTCCACACCAGCCCCAGCATTTT.

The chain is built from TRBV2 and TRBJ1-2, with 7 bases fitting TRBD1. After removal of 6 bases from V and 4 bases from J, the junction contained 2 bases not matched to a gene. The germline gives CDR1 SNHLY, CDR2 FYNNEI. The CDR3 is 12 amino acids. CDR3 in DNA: TGTGCCAGCAGCGACAGGGCCTATGGCTACACCTTC. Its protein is CASSDRAYGYTF.

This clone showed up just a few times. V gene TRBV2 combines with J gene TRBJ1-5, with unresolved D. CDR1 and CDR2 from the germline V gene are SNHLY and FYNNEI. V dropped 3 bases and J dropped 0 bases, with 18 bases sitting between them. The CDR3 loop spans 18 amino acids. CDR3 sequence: CASSDWGSTGYSNQPQHF. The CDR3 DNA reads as TGTGCCAGCAGTGATTGGGGATCCACCGGCTATAGCAATCAGCCCCAGCATTTT.

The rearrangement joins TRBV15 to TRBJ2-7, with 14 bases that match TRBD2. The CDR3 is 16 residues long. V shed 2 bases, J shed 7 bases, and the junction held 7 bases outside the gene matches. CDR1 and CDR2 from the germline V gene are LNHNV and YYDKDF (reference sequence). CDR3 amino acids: CATSRTTSGRAEEQYF. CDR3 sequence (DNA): TGTGCCACCAGCAGAACGACTAGCGGGAGGGCGGAGGAGCAGTACTTC.

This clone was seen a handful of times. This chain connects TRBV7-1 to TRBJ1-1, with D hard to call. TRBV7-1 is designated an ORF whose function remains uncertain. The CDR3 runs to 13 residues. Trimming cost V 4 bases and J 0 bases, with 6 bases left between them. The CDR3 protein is CASSLALNTEAFF. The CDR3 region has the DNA TGTGCCAGCAGCTTAGCGTTGAACACTGAAGCTTTCTTT.

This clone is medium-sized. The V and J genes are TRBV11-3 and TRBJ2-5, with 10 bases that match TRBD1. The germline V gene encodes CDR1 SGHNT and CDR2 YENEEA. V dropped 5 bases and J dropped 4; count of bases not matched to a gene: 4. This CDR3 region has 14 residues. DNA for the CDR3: TGTGCCAGCAGCCTGACAGGGGGCGGAGAGACCCAGTACTTC. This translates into CASSLTGGGETQYF.

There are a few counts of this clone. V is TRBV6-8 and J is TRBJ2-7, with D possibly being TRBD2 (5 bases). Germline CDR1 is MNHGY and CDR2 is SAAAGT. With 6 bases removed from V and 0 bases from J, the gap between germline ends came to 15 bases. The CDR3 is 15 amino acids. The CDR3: CASSHAWRISYEQYF. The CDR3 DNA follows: TGTGCCAGCAGCCATGCCTGGAGGATCTCCTACGAGCAGTACTTC.

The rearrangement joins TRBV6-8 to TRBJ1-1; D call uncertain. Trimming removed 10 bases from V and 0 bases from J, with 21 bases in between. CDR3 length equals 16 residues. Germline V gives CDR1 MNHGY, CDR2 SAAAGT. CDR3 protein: CAISRTAGALNTEAFF. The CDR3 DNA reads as TGTGCCATCAGCCGAACGGCGGGAGCCCTGAACACTGAAGCTTTCTTT.

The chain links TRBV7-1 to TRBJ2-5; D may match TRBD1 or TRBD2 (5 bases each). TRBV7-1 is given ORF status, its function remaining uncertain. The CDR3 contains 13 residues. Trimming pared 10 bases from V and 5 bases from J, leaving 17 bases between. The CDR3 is CATQDGAGETQYF. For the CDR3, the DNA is TGTGCCACTCAAGACGGGGCAGGGGAGACCCAGTACTTC.

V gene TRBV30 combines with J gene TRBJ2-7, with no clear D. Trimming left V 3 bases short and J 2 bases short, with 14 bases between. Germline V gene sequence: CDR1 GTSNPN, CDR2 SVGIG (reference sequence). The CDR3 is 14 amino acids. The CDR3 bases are TGTGCCTGGAGCCCCAGTGGCTCAGCCTACGAGCAGTACTTC. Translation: CAWSPSGSAYEQYF.

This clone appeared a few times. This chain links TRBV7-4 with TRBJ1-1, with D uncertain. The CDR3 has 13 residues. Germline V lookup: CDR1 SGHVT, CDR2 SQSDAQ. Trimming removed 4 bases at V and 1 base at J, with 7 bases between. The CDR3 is CASSSSENTEAFF. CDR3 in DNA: TGTGCCAGCAGCTCGTCAGAGAACACTGAAGCTTTCTTT. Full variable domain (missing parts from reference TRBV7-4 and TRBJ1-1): GAGVSQSPRYKVAKRGRDVALRCDSISGHVTLYWYRQTLGQGSEVLTYSQSDAQRDKSGRPSGRFSAERPERSVSTLKIQRTEQGDSAVYLCASSSSENTEAFFGQGTRLTVV.

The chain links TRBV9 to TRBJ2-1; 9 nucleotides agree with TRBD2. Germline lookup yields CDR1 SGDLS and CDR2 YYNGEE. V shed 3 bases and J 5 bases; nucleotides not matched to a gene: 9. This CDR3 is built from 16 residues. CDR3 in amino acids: CASSAPLAGRDNEQFF. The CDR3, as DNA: TGTGCCAGCAGCGCACCGCTAGCGGGAAGAGACAATGAGCAGTTCTTC.

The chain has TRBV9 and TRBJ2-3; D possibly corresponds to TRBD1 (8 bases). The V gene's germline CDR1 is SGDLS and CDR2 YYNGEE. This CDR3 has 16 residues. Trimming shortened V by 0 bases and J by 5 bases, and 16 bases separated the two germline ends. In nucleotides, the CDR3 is TGTGCCAGCAGCGTAGGCCCAGGGGGCGGGAGAGATACGCAGTATTTT. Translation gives CASSVGPGGGRDTQYF.

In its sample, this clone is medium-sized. The CDR3 reads CATGTANTEAFF. The DNA for the CDR3 is TGTGCCACTGGGACCGCGAACACTGAAGCTTTCTTT. The V gene is TRBV6-8, the J gene TRBJ1-1; weak D call: TRBD1 (5 bases). Per the germline V gene, CDR1 is MNHGY and CDR2 is SAAAGT. This CDR3 has 12 residues. Trimming pared 10 bases from V and 1 base from J, leaving 10 bases between.

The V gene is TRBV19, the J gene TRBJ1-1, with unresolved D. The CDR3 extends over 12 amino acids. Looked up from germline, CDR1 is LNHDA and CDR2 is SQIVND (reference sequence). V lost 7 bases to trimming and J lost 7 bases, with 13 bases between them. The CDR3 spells CASKQRTGEAFF. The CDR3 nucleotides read TGTGCCAGTAAACAACGGACGGGTGAAGCTTTCTTT. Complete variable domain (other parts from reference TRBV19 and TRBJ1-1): DGGITQSPKYLFRKEGQNVTLSCEQNLNHDAMYWYRQDPGQGLRLIYYSQIVNDFQKGDIAEGYSVSREKKESFPLTVTSAQKNPTAFYLCASKQRTGEAFFGQGTRLTVV.

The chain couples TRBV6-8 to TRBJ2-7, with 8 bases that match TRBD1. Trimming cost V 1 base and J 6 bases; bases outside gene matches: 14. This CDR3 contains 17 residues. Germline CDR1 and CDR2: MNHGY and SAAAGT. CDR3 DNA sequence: TGTGCCAGCAGTTACTTCCTTTCCGGGACAGGAGTGGTCGAGCAGTACTTC. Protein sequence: CASSYFLSGTGVVEQYF.

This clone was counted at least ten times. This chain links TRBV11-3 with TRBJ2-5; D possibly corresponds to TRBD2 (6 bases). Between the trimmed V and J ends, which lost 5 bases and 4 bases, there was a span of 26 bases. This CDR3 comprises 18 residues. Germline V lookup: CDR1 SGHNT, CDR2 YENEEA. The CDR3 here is CASSPLWERAWMGETQYF. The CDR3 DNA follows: TGTGCCAGCAGCCCCCTCTGGGAGCGGGCGTGGATGGGAGAGACCCAGTACTTC.

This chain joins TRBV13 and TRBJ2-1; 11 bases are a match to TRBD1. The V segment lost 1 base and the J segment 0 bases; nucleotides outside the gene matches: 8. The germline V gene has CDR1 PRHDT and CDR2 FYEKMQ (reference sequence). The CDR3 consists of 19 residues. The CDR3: CASSLAGDRGKSSYNEQFF. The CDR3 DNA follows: TGTGCCAGCAGCTTAGCGGGGGACAGGGGGAAAAGCTCCTACAATGAGCAGTTCTTC.

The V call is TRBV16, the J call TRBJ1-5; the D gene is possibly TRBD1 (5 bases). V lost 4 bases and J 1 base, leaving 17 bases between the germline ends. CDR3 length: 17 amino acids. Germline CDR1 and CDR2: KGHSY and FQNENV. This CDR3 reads CASSPSPGTESNQPQHF. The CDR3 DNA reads TGTGCCAGCAGCCCCTCCCCCGGGACCGAAAGCAATCAGCCCCAGCATTTT.

The DNA of the CDR3 is TGCGCCAGCAGCTTGGCAGGGTCTCGAAATCAGCCCCAGCATTTT. Amino acid sequence: CASSLAGSRNQPQHF. The chain uses TRBV5-1 and TRBJ1-5, with TRBD1 as a possible D gene (5 bases). CDR3 length equals 15 residues. The germline V and J ends were trimmed by 0 bases and 4 bases, with 11 bases remaining between them. Germline V lookup: CDR1 SGHRS, CDR2 YFSETQ. Filled out from reference TRBV5-1 and TRBJ1-5, the complete variable domain reads KAGVTQTPRYLIKTRGQQVTLSCSPISGHRSVSWYQQTPGQGLQFLFEYFSETQRNKGNFPGRFSGRQFSNSRSEMNVSTLELGDSALYLCASSLAGSRNQPQHFGDGTRLSIL.

CDR3 coding DNA: TGTGCCAGCAGCCTCCTAAGGAGGAGAGTGAACACTGAAGCTTTCTTT. Protein product: CASSLLRRRVNTEAFF. This chain connects TRBV11-3 to TRBJ1-1; D ambiguous. Germline lookup yields CDR1 SGHNT and CDR2 YENEEA. The CDR3 runs to 16 residues. V was trimmed by 5 bases and J by 0 bases, leaving 16 bases between them. Based on the CDR3 plus reference TRBV11-3 and TRBJ1-1, the full variable domain is EAGVVQSPRYKIIEKKQPVAFWCNPISGHNTLYWYLQNLGQGPELLIRYENEEAVDDSQLPKDRFSAERLKGVDSTLKIQPAELGDSAVYLCASSLLRRRVNTEAFFGQGTRLTVV.

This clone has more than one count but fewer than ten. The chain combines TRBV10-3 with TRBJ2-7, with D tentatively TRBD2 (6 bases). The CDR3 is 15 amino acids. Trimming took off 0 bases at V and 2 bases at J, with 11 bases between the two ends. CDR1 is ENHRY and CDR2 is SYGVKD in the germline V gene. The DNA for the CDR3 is TGTGCCATCAGTGAGTCACGTCCGGGGGCCTACGAGCAGTACTTC. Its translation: CAISESRPGAYEQYF.

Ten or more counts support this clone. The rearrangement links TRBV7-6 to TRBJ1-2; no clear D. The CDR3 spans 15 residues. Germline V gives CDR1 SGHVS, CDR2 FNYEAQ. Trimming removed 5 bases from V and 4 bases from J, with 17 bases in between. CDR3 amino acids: CASSQEPVWSYGYTF. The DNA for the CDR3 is TGTGCCAGCAGCCAAGAACCAGTTTGGAGCTATGGCTACACCTTC.

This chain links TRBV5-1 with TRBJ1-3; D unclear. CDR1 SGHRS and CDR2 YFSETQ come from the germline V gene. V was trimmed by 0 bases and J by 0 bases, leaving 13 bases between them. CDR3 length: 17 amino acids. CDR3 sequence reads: CASSLGPHATSGNTIYF. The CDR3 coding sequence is TGCGCCAGCAGCTTGGGCCCCCACGCAACCTCTGGAAACACCATATATTTT.